This TCR beta chain was sequenced in a study of OX40 agonist ivuxolimab in advanced cancers. At the level of the study: Ivuxolimab, an agonistic anti-OX40 (CD134) antibody, was given to patients.

Assay used: immunoSEQ multiplex PCR; TCRdb lists only in-frame clones, some missing. The sample holds roughly 15,000 clones, about four fifths seen once. Germline CDR1 is SGDLS and CDR2 is YYNGEE. This CDR3 spans 13 amino acids. Deletions cut 2 bases from V and 0 bases from J, with 5 bases between. This TCR was sampled from an adult with an advanced solid tumor such as melanoma, head and neck, liver or kidney cancer. The sequencing here drew on CD4+ or CD8+ T cells sorted from blood, taken in a trial of the OX40 agonist ivuxolimab. V usage is TRBV9 and J usage is TRBJ1-1; no clear D. The CDR3 sequence: CASSVQLNTEAFF. DNA of the CDR3: TGTGCCAGCAGCGTCCAGTTGAACACTGAAGCTTTCTTT. Together with reference TRBV9 and TRBJ1-1, the CDR3 gives the full variable domain: DSGVTQTPKHLITATGQRVTLRCSPRSGDLSVYWYQQSLDQGLQFLIQYYNGEERAKGNILERFSAQQFPDLHSELNLSSLELGDSALYFCASSVQLNTEAFFGQGTRLTVV.